This T cell receptor beta chain was identified during a study of spatial heterogeneity in lung cancer. Looking at the study overall: There were, on average, more than eight raw-read appearances for each unique TCR and UMI combination.

CDR3 size: 13 residues. CDR1 GTSNPN and CDR2 SVGIG come from the germline V gene (reference sequence). This clonotype was picked up many times. TCRdb called the 5' RACE reads again in MiXCR, with one record for every CDR3 protein. The table lists 35,000 to 45,000 distinct CDR3 sequences, 4% to 6% of them singletons. Time point reported: sample taken at primary tumor resection. Whole RNA came from tumor, nontumor lung or frozen PBMC and was sequenced without being sorted. The material was PBMCs, obtained at surgery. This receptor was obtained from a female donor with early-stage non-small cell lung cancer. The chain joins TRBV30 to TRBJ1-6; TRBD1 aligns across 7 bases. The CDR3 spells CAYWTGRGSPLHF. CDR3 sequence (DNA): TGTGCTTATTGGACAGGCCGAGGGTCACCCCTCCACTTT.